This TCR beta chain was documented in a study of blood T cell repertoires in COVID-19. Turning to the study itself: Sites in the United States, Italy and Spain provided acute and convalescent COVID-19 samples. PBMCs, B-cell-depleted T cells, or T cells were the source of the cDNA or gDNA that made up the material.

The CDR3 runs 16 residues. V shed 3 bases, J shed 4 bases, and the junction held 6 bases outside the gene matches. Germline loops: CDR1 KGHSH, CDR2 LQKENI. The repertoire was sequenced with immunoSEQ multiplex PCR; TCRdb's copy has only in-frame clones and lacks some. The data hold tens of thousands of clones, with 85% to 95% observed a single time. This clonotype originated in a woman over 75 with acute or convalescent COVID-19. The sample taken for sequencing was peripheral blood. The chain employs TRBV18 and TRBJ2-3, with 11 bases identical to TRBD1. The CDR3, as DNA: TGTGCCAGCTCACCCCGGACAGGGGGCTTTTCAGATACGCAGTATTTT. This encodes CASSPRTGGFSDTQYF.